This T cell receptor beta chain was identified during a study of blood T cell repertoires in COVID-19 (dated by TCRdb to about 2020). At the level of the whole study: The collaborator samples originated in the United States, Italy and Spain and spanned the acute and convalescent phases of COVID-19. Nearly every sample came with metadata listing a de-identified subject ID, COVID-19 status, age in years and sex. The samples were drawn from the first 160 participants of the ongoing ImmuneRACE study and from 1,200 or so subjects provided by 6 global collaborators. The repertoires were made available in a free public database intended to serve as a resource for research on the immune response to SARS-CoV-2. Where available, HLA class I and class II types were obtained from metadata supplied by the sample provider rather than from assay-based typing. The dataset comprised deeply sampled blood TCRbeta repertoires from subjects exposed to, actively infected with, or recovered from COVID-19. The material from the prospective study consisted of cDNA or gDNA derived from T cells, B-cell-depleted T cells, or PBMCs. The investigation overall reported the following: How much clinical and demographic metadata was included differed by source and by participant, and the metadata was provided uncurated.

TCRbeta CDR3 regions were amplified from genomic DNA by means of the immunoSEQ Assay, a bias-controlled multiplex PCR. Per the source publication's procedure: The number of nucleated cells in each sample was estimated from the amplification of reference gene primers within the assay. To quantify the absolute abundance of each unique TCRbeta CDR3 rearrangement, sequence reads were collapsed and filtered. Productive Simpson clonality was computed per sample as the square root of Simpson's diversity index over productive rearrangements. The clones in this table, taken by TCRdb from immuneACCESS, are in-frame only. Not every clone is retained; where verified, under half of the shortfall comes from an unresolved V gene, and the cause of the rest is unknown. V and J calls and clone size come straight from that table; D and trimming were deduced from the DNA. The sample has 140,000 to 150,000 clones on record, around 87% of them singletons. The ten biggest clones cover approximately 1.3% of the sample.

Concerning this clone: It has no known antigen specificity. It has no much larger one-base neighbor in the sample; base qualities were not kept.

In the prospective study, participants were roughly 18 to 90 years old, resided in approximately 22 geographic areas of the United States, and were enrolled through a virtual design. In the prospective study, cohorts were assigned on the basis of participant-reported clinical history obtained from a screening survey and a study questionnaire. In the prospective study, whole blood, serum and a nasopharyngeal or oropharyngeal swab were collected from each participant by mobile phlebotomists. Prospective study participants could optionally give additional blood draws and questionnaires over an approximately 2-month period. Before DNA extraction, prospective study blood samples were shipped either frozen or at room temperature. Trimming takes 5 bases off V and 2 bases off J; junction bases not matched to a gene: 12. Inclusive of the bounding cysteine and phenylalanine, the CDR3 is 16 residues long. The kept DNA is CDR3 alone, 48 bases in frame from the first base. As encoded in the germline V gene (reference sequence), CDR1 is LNHDA while CDR2 is SQIVND.

The sequencing sample was made of PBMCs or T cells enriched from blood (not recorded which). The origin of this receptor is a woman aged 25 to 39 with acute COVID-19. The V and J genes are TRBV19 and TRBJ2-7, with 7 bases aligning to TRBD1. The CDR3 sequence is CASSPRGRGQTYEQYF. The DNA sequence reads TGTGCCAGTAGTCCCCGAGGAAGGGGACAGACCTACGAGCAGTACTTC.